The 12 T cell receptor beta chains below were found in one sample sequenced in a study of cytomegalovirus exposure and HLA in healthy donors. This table comes from immunoSEQ multiplex PCR, and its TCRdb copy is limited to in-frame clones, with some not included. Altogether tens of thousands of clones are present, approximately 93% being singletons, with the ten largest covering around 4.5%. Sequencing was done on a sample of PBMCs. The receptors were gathered from a man between 18 and 29 years old in good health and CMV-seropositive.

The chain employs TRBV18 and TRBJ2-5; TRBD2 is a possible D gene (6 bases). This CDR3 has 16 residues. V lost 3 bases and J 2 bases, leaving 16 bases between the germline ends. Germline V gives CDR1 KGHSH, CDR2 LQKENI. The CDR3 is CASSPRREWGQETQYF. The CDR3 nucleotides are TGTGCCAGCTCACCTCGTCGGGAGTGGGGGCAAGAGACCCAGTACTTC.

The J gene is TRBJ2-1, the V gene TRBV28, with D possibly being TRBD2 (6 bases). V was trimmed by 4 bases and J by 8 bases, leaving 18 bases between them. This CDR3 contains 15 residues. CDR1 and CDR2 from the germline V gene are MDHEN and SYDVKM. This chain's CDR3 is CASSWRRERMDEQFF. DNA for the CDR3: TGTGCCAGCAGTTGGAGGAGGGAGCGTATGGATGAGCAGTTCTTC.

The chain carries TRBV9 and TRBJ2-5; possible D gene TRBD2, 7 bases. The germline gives CDR1 SGDLS, CDR2 YYNGEE. Trimming cost V 4 bases and J 1 base, with 14 bases left between them. The CDR3 totals 15 residues. CDR3 in amino acids: CASSPRGGGQETQYF. In DNA, the CDR3 is TGTGCCAGCAGCCCCCGAGGGGGGGGCCAAGAGACCCAGTACTTC.

The J gene is TRBJ2-7, the V gene TRBV29-1; TRBD1 matches at 8 bases. V dropped 5 bases and J dropped 0; count of bases not matched to a gene: 3. The CDR3 totals 13 residues. Germline CDR1 and CDR2: SQVTM and ANQGSEA. The CDR3 protein is CSVLTGDSYEQYF. The CDR3 DNA reads as TGCAGCGTTCTGACAGGGGACTCCTACGAGCAGTACTTC.

V gene TRBV19 combines with J gene TRBJ1-1; no reliable D call. The germline gives CDR1 LNHDA, CDR2 SQIVND (reference sequence). V was pared by 3 bases and J by 0 bases, with 11 bases between. This CDR3 has 15 amino acids. CDR3 in amino acids: CASSMISGMNTEAFF. CDR3 nucleotides: TGTGCCAGTAGTATGATCTCAGGCATGAACACTGAAGCTTTCTTT.

CDR3 DNA: TGCGCCAGCAGCCAAGAAGGGGCGACAGGGGCTGGCTACACCTTC. This encodes CASSQEGATGAGYTF. V gene TRBV4-1 combines with J gene TRBJ1-2; 8 bases map to TRBD1. CDR1 and CDR2 from the germline V gene are MGHRA and YSYEKL. The CDR3 covers 15 residues. Trimming took 0 bases from V and 7 from J; bases not matched to a gene: 7.

This chain links TRBV28 with TRBJ1-2; D remains ambiguous. CDR1 and CDR2 from the germline V gene are MDHEN and SYDVKM. CDR3 size: 14 residues. Trimming stripped 2 bases from V and 0 bases from J, with 7 bases between. CDR3 coding DNA: TGTGCCAGCAGTTTAGATCCAGCTAACTATGGCTACACCTTC. Translating gives CASSLDPANYGYTF.

The chain carries TRBV27 and TRBJ2-5; the D is unclear. Germline V gives CDR1 MNHEY, CDR2 SMNVEV (reference sequence). The V end was cut by 5 bases, the J end by 2 bases, with 6 bases between. The CDR3 is 12 amino acids. The CDR3 DNA follows: TGTGCCAGCAGTCCGTCTCAAGAGACCCAGTACTTC. Translation: CASSPSQETQYF.

The chain combines TRBV25-1 with TRBJ2-2; TRBD2 might be the D (5 bases). There are 14 residues in the CDR3. The V end was cut by 3 bases, the J end by 4 bases, with 9 bases between. Germline values: CDR1 MGHDK, CDR2 SYGVNS. The DNA of the CDR3 is TGTGCCAGCAGTGATACTAGGGTCACCGGGGAGCTGTTTTTT. Protein sequence: CASSDTRVTGELFF.

The chain combines TRBV7-9 with TRBJ2-7; tentatively, D is TRBD1 (7 bases). CDR3 length: 14 amino acids. Germline V lookup: CDR1 SEHNR, CDR2 FQNEAQ (reference sequence). With 3 bases removed from V and 1 base from J, the gap between germline ends came to 10 bases. The CDR3 loop reads CASSLGGQSYEQYF. The CDR3 DNA sequence: TGTGCCAGCAGCTTGGGGGGACAGTCCTACGAGCAGTACTTC.

This clone is a singleton in its sample. This chain connects TRBV28 to TRBJ1-5, with a possible D match to TRBD1 (5 bases). The CDR3 sequence is 14 residues long. Germline V lookup: CDR1 MDHEN, CDR2 SYDVKM. V lost 7 bases and J 13 bases, leaving 23 bases between the germline ends. The CDR3 reads CASTLTQTRQSQHF. As DNA, the CDR3 is TGTGCCAGCACCCTAACACAAACTCGACAGTCTCAGCATTTT.

The rearrangement uses TRBV19 and TRBJ2-1, with 7 bases aligning to TRBD2. The CDR3 consists of 16 residues. Germline assignment: CDR1 LNHDA and CDR2 SQIVND (reference sequence). V gave up 1 base and J gave up 3 bases; unmatched junction bases: 6. In nucleotides, the CDR3 is TGTGCCAGTAGTATAGTTGGGCGGGAGCTCTACAATGAGCAGTTCTTC. Amino acids: CASSIVGRELYNEQFF.